Listed below are T cell receptor beta chains from one sample, sequenced in a study of blood T cells in healthy people across ages. TCRdb used MiXCR to reprocess the 5' RACE reads, holding one entry per CDR3 protein. This table holds hundreds of thousands of distinct CDR3 sequences, approximately 48% found once. The material sequenced was blood. These receptors all come from a man in his fifties or sixties in good health. Both conserved end residues are part of each CDR3. The D gene is left open where the match is weak. Some rows mark clone size as missing; the rest say once, few, many or name a class of expanded clone.

size: many; V: TRBV12-3/TRBV12-4; J: TRBJ1-4; D: TRBD1; DNA: TGTGCCAGCAGTTTTTGGAAAGGACAGGGTTCTAATGAAAAACTGTTTTTT; CDR3: CASSFWKGQGSNEKLFF
size: -; V: TRBV20-1; J: TRBJ2-7; D: -; DNA: TGCAGTGCTAGAGCCGACGGCCCTAGCGAGCAGTACTTC; CDR3: CSARADGPSEQYF
size: -; V: TRBV9; J: TRBJ2-5; D: TRBD1; DNA: TGTGCCAGCAGCCAACAGGGGGCGGATGAGACCCAGTACTTC; CDR3: CASSQQGADETQYF
size: -; V: TRBV29-1; J: TRBJ2-1; D: -; DNA: TGCAGCGTTGGATCGGCCACCTACGAGCAGTTCTTC; CDR3: CSVGSATYEQFF
size: few; V: TRBV4-1; J: TRBJ1-2; D: -; DNA: TGCGCCAGCAGCCAAGTAGAAATCGAAGGCTACACCTTC; CDR3: CASSQVEIEGYTF
size: -; V: TRBV28; J: TRBJ2-3; D: -; DNA: TGTGCCAGCAGTTTGGTGGGTACGGCTAGCACAGATACGCAGTATTTT; CDR3: CASSLVGTASTDTQYF
size: -; V: TRBV25-1; J: TRBJ2-1; D: -; DNA: TGTGCCAGCAGTGACCCTCGACAGGATCCTTACAATGAGCAGTTCTTC; CDR3: CASSDPRQDPYNEQFF
size: -; V: TRBV15; J: TRBJ1-2; D: -; DNA: TGTGCCACCAGCAGAGTGGATCGGTCGGATAGAATTAACTATGGCTACACCTTC; CDR3: CATSRVDRSDRINYGYTF
size: -; V: TRBV5-6; J: TRBJ2-1; D: -; DNA: TGTGCCAGCAGCTTGGATAACGGGCGAATATTAAATGAGCAGTTCTTC; CDR3: CASSLDNGRILNEQFF
size: -; V: TRBV6-2/TRBV6-3; J: TRBJ2-1; D: TRBD2; DNA: TGTGCCAGCAGTTACAACCGGCGGGGGGCCACGGATGAGCAGTTCTTC; CDR3: CASSYNRRGATDEQFF
size: few; V: TRBV25-1; J: TRBJ1-1; D: TRBD1; DNA: TGTGCCAGCGAGACAGGGCCCCTCATGAACACTGAAGCTTTCTTT; CDR3: CASETGPLMNTEAFF
size: few; V: TRBV6-2/TRBV6-3; J: TRBJ2-7; D: -; DNA: TGTGCCAGCATCCTGGCGGGGTCCTACGAGCAGTACTTC; CDR3: CASILAGSYEQYF
size: once; V: TRBV27; J: TRBJ2-3; D: -; DNA: TGTGCCGGCACGCGGACGAGCACAGATACGCAGTATTTT; CDR3: CAGTRTSTDTQYF
size: -; V: TRBV6-2/TRBV6-3; J: TRBJ2-7; D: -; DNA: TGTGCCAGCAGCTCCACTTCTGAGAGGCCGGGCGAGCAGTACTTC; CDR3: CASSSTSERPGEQYF
size: many; V: TRBV29-1; J: TRBJ1-2; D: -; DNA: TGCAGCGTTGATTCAACTGGAGGCTACACCTTC; CDR3: CSVDSTGGYTF
size: -; V: TRBV20-1; J: TRBJ2-7; D: TRBD1; DNA: TGCAGTGCCCGTCGACAGGGTCAGTACAATGAGCAGTACTTC; CDR3: CSARRQGQYNEQYF
size: once; V: TRBV7-9; J: TRBJ1-1; D: -; DNA: TGTGCCAGCGACGGGTTCTGGGGCACTGAAGCTTTCTTT; CDR3: CASDGFWGTEAFF
size: -; V: TRBV7-6; J: TRBJ1-2; D: TRBD1; DNA: TGTGCCAGCAGCTCCGGACAGGGGAGAAGAGACTACACCTTC; CDR3: CASSSGQGRRDYTF
size: few; V: TRBV12-3/TRBV12-4; J: TRBJ2-7; D: -; DNA: TGTGCCAGCAGCACTGGACACCCCGGCGAGCAGTACTTC; CDR3: CASSTGHPGEQYF
size: few; V: TRBV7-2; J: TRBJ2-5; D: TRBD1; DNA: TGTGCCAGCAGTAGACAGGGGAAAGAGACCCAGTACTTC; CDR3: CASSRQGKETQYF